One and the same sample provided the 15 T cell receptor beta chains below, sequenced in a study of T cell responses to AZD1222 COVID-19 vaccine. Here immunoSEQ multiplex PCR was the method, and the copy in TCRdb shows in-frame clones only, minus some. The sample has around 170,000 clones; roughly 93% are singletons. The sequences come from peripheral blood, collected on day 0 of AZD1222 vaccination. The receptors derive from an adult in good health.

The gene calls are TRBV10-3 and TRBJ2-2, with D possibly matching TRBD2 (6 bases). This CDR3 has 18 amino acids. V was shortened by 1 base and J by 0 bases, with 15 bases between the two germline ends. Germline assignment: CDR1 ENHRY and CDR2 SYGVKD. CDR3 coding DNA: TGTGCCATCAGTGAGTTGATTCCAGGAGGGACGAACACCGGGGAGCTGTTTTTT. Residues: CAISELIPGGTNTGELFF.

This chain links TRBV15 with TRBJ1-2; 9 positions match TRBD1. The CDR3 covers 18 residues. The germline V gene has CDR1 LNHNV and CDR2 YYDKDF (reference sequence). Trimming took 4 bases from V and 5 from J; bases not matched to a gene: 17. The CDR3 DNA is TGTGCCACCAGCACCCACCGGGACAGGGAGAAGGACTATTATGGCTACACCTTC. Translated: CATSTHRDREKDYYGYTF.

The chain couples TRBV6-5 to TRBJ1-2, with 8 bases matching TRBD1. Germline assignment: CDR1 MNHEY and CDR2 SVGAGI. Trimming at V came to 6 bases and at J to 0 bases, leaving 3 bases not matched to a gene. The CDR3 sequence is 14 residues long. As DNA, the CDR3 is TGTGCCAGCAGACGACAGGGGCCTAACTATGGCTACACCTTC. It translates to CASRRQGPNYGYTF.

CDR3 protein: CASSKGQEQENTEAFF. The CDR3 region has the DNA TGTGCCAGCAGTAAAGGACAGGAACAAGAGAACACTGAAGCTTTCTTT. The V and J genes are TRBV6-4 and TRBJ1-1; 7 nucleotides align to TRBD1. Germline CDR1 reads MRHNA; CDR2 reads SNTAGT. CDR3 length: 16 amino acids. Trimming removed 5 bases from V and 1 base from J; junction bases left unmatched: 10.

The chain is built from TRBV11-1 and TRBJ1-6; 7 bases are shared with TRBD1. With V trimmed by 3 bases and J by 8 bases, 4 bases remained unmatched. Per the germline V gene, CDR1 is SGHAT and CDR2 is FQDESV (reference sequence). This CDR3 is built from 14 residues. The CDR3 is CASSFVGGDSPLHF. The CDR3 nucleotides read TGTGCCAGCAGCTTCGTAGGGGGCGATTCACCCCTCCACTTT. The full variable domain, completed using reference TRBV11-1 and TRBJ1-6, is EAEVAQSPRYKITEKSQAVAFWCDPISGHATLYWYRQILGQGPELLVQFQDESVVDDSQLPKDRFSAERLKGVDSTLKIQPAELGDSAMYLCASSFVGGDSPLHFGNGTRLTVT.

The rearrangement joins TRBV5-1 to TRBJ1-4; no definite D call. The germline V and J ends were trimmed by 4 bases and 0 bases, with 13 bases remaining between them. CDR1 SGHRS and CDR2 YFSETQ come from the germline V gene. This CDR3 comprises 16 residues. The CDR3 DNA is TGCGCCAGCAGCCCCGACCCCACACCAACTAATGAAAAACTGTTTTTT. It codes for CASSPDPTPTNEKLFF.

This clone was detected a few times. The rearrangement uses TRBV24-1 and TRBJ1-5; 9 bases map to TRBD1. The CDR3 consists of 16 residues. With 4 bases clipped from V and 1 base from J, the junction kept 4 bases outside the gene matches. Germline lookup yields CDR1 KGHDR and CDR2 SFDVKD. CDR3 bases: TGTGCCACCAGTGACCCCGGGACAGGGAGCAATCAGCCCCAGCATTTT. Encoded protein: CATSDPGTGSNQPQHF.

The V and J genes are TRBV19 and TRBJ2-1, with unresolved D. Germline assignment: CDR1 LNHDA and CDR2 SQIVND (reference sequence). The CDR3 is 12 residues long. V was shortened by 5 bases and J by 6 bases, with 8 bases between the two germline ends. CDR3 nucleotide sequence: TGTGCCAGTAGTCCCCACGGCAATGAGCAGTTCTTC. Translated, it gives CASSPHGNEQFF.

J is TRBJ2-4 and V is TRBV2; D assignment may be TRBD1 or TRBD2 (5 bases each). CDR3 size: 13 residues. The germline V gene has CDR1 SNHLY and CDR2 FYNNEI. Deletions cut 7 bases from V and 5 bases from J, with 12 bases between. The CDR3 region is CASKSRDQNIQYF. The CDR3 DNA reads as TGTGCCAGCAAGAGCAGGGACCAAAACATTCAGTACTTC.

CDR3 sequence reads: CASSPLQGANTEAFF. The CDR3 DNA reads as TGTGCCAGCTCACCATTACAGGGGGCCAACACTGAAGCTTTCTTT. V is TRBV18 and J is TRBJ1-1; TRBD1 matches 9 bases. Germline V gives CDR1 KGHSH, CDR2 LQKENI. The CDR3 is 15 residues long. V was pared by 2 bases and J by 2 bases, with 3 bases of the junction left unmatched. The full variable domain, its missing parts supplied by reference TRBV18 and TRBJ1-1, is NAGVMQNPRHLVRRRGQEARLRCSPMKGHSHVYWYRQLPEEGLKFMVYLQKENIIDESGMPKERFSAEFPKEGPSILRIQQVVRGDSAAYFCASSPLQGANTEAFFGQGTRLTVV.

CDR3 DNA: TGTGCCACCGACGCGGGGGTCCAAGAGACCCAGTACTTC. Translating gives CATDAGVQETQYF. This chain connects TRBV19 to TRBJ2-5; 7 bases align to TRBD2. CDR3 length: 13 amino acids. With V trimmed by 10 bases and J by 1 base, 6 bases remained unmatched. Looked up from germline, CDR1 is LNHDA and CDR2 is SQIVND (reference sequence).

The chain carries TRBV27 and TRBJ2-3; D gene ambiguous. This CDR3 contains 14 residues. Germline CDR1 reads MNHEY; CDR2 reads SMNVEV (reference sequence). V was shortened by 0 bases and J by 3 bases, with 7 bases between the two germline ends. CDR3 sequence reads: CASSLSAKTDTQYF. The CDR3 region has the DNA TGTGCCAGCAGTTTATCGGCCAAAACAGATACGCAGTATTTT.

This chain links TRBV11-3 with TRBJ1-6; no definite D call. V gave up 8 bases and J gave up 4 bases, with 9 bases separating them. Germline CDR1 reads SGHNT; CDR2 reads YENEEA. This CDR3 contains 13 residues. The CDR3 sequence: CASARQYNSPLHF. Written as DNA, the CDR3 is TGTGCCAGCGCACGACAATATAATTCACCCCTCCACTTT.

J is TRBJ2-2 and V is TRBV4-2; 11 bases match TRBD2. The CDR3 spans 17 residues. V lost 4 bases to trimming and J lost 3 bases; unmatched junction nucleotides: 7. Per the germline V gene, CDR1 is LGHNA and CDR2 is YNFKEQ. The CDR3 is CASSLGHSGRDTGELFF. CDR3 DNA: TGTGCCAGCAGCCTAGGCCATAGCGGGAGGGACACCGGGGAGCTGTTTTTT.

The chain links TRBV19 to TRBJ2-6; 8 bases align to TRBD1. The CDR3 loop spans 16 amino acids. The germline CDR1 and CDR2 sequences are LNHDA and SQIVND (reference sequence). The ends lost 3 bases at V and 4 bases at J; junction bases unmatched: 5. The DNA of the CDR3 is TGTGCCAGTAGTATCCAGGGGGCTTCAGGGGCCAACGTCCTGACTTTC. Translated: CASSIQGASGANVLTF.